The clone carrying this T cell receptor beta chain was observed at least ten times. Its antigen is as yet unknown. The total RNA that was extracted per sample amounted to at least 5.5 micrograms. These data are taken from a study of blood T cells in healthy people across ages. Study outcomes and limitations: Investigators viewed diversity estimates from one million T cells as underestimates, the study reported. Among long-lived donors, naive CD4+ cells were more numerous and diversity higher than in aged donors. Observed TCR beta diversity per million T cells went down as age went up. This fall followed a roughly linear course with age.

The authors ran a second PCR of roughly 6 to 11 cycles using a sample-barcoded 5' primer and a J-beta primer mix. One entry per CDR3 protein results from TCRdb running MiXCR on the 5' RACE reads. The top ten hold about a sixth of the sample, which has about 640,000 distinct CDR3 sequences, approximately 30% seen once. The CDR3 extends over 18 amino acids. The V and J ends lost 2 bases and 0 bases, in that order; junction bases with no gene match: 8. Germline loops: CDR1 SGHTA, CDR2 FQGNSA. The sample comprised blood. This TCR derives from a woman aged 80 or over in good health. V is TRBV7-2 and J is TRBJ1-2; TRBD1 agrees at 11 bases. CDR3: CASSLKGQGVIANYGYTF. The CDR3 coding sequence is TGTGCCAGCAGCTTAAAGGGACAGGGGGTAATAGCTAACTATGGCTACACCTTC.